This entry concerns a single T cell receptor (beta chain). As yet, its antigen is unknown. From germline, CDR1 is MGHRA and CDR2 YSYEKL. This CDR3 is built from 16 residues. In generating TCR beta cDNA, 5'RACE template switching with UMIs was used. Each CDR3 protein gets one entry in TCRdb, which reprocessed the 5' RACE reads and gives no DNA. Seen in this sample are approximately 150,000 distinct CDR3 sequences; the ten most common clones hold about 18%. This entry belongs to a study of T cells expressing NK-cell markers. Study in general: HCMV seropositivity characterized most of the eight sequenced donors, and seronegativity one.

The study's findings and limits: Also leading the CD3+CD56-NKG2C+ fraction in a handful of donors were these clonotypes. HCMV specificity was not established for the expanded NKG2C+ T cell clones.

This TCR came from a woman aged 18 to 75 in good health. The rearrangement uses TRBV4-1 and TRBJ1-4. Sequenced: blood T cells: a sorted CD56 or NKG2C T cell subset, CD4+ or CD8+ T cells, or bulk PBMC T cells (not recorded which). This chain's CDR3 is CASSQDYGVRDEKLFF.